What follows is one TCR beta chain and its context. The antigen this receptor binds is unknown. No quality values exist for individual bases; no much larger clone is one base distant. This sample was taken from a study of CD4+ T cells in melanoma (dated by TCRdb to between 2020 and 2023). For context, the study as a whole: The study examined neoantigen-specific CD4+ T cells in human melanoma. Paper-wide results and their limitations: Neoantigen-specific CD4+ T cells were reported to be correlated with the function of CD8+ T cells, macrophages and B cells. According to the report, neoantigen-specific CD4+ T cells in melanoma displayed diverse differentiation states.

Patients with melanoma were used as donors. Libraries were prepared through the immunoSEQ multiplex PCR assay. Here the immuneACCESS table is served through TCRdb, limited to in-frame sequences with V and J called. Missing clones are a known gap in these copies; in checked studies unresolved V genes cover under half, and the rest lacks a known reason. For this sample the table gives about 55,000 clones, of which roughly two thirds were detected only once. The top ten clonotypes cover roughly 4.5% of the sample. V and J lose 4 bases and 0 bases, and a span of 11 bases separates them. CDR1 and CDR2, per the germline V gene, are SGDLS and YYNGEE. The CDR3 contains 14 residues, cysteine and phenylalanine counted. The read is trimmed to its CDR3 DNA, 42 bases read in frame from base 1.

The TCR comes from a human donor with melanoma. Material for sequencing was tumor tissue. The rearranged segments are TRBV9 and TRBJ2-7; the best D guess is TRBD1, with 6 bases matching. In nucleotide form, the sequence is TGTGCCAGCAGCACCGGACAGCGCTCCTACGAGCAGTACTTC. This is translated as CASSTGQRSYEQYF. The CDR3 plus the reference TRBV9 and TRBJ2-7 genes for the other parts give the full variable domain: DSGVTQTPKHLITATGQRVTLRCSPRSGDLSVYWYQQSLDQGLQFLIQYYNGEERAKGNILERFSAQQFPDLHSELNLSSLELGDSALYFCASSTGQRSYEQYFGPGTRLTVT.